The 2 T cell receptor beta chains below all came from one sample that was sequenced in a study of Graves' ophthalmopathy and Graves' hyperthyroidism. Amplification of TCR beta CDR3 regions used RNA transcripts. In the first round, RT-PCR was carried out with HTBI primers, and a multiplex PCR formed the second round. Using its own MiXCR run on the multiplex PCR reads, TCRdb lists one record per CDR3 protein. The data contain 400,000 or so distinct CDR3 sequences, about 17% of them singletons. Sequenced sample: peripheral blood. All receptors derive from an adult woman with stable Graves' hyperthyroidism.

The chain employs TRBV6-1 and TRBJ1-5; unclear D gene. The CDR3 covers 13 residues. Germline assignment: CDR1 MNHNS and CDR2 SASEGT. The V gene lost 7 bases and the J gene lost 6 bases, with 13 bases spanning the gap. The CDR3 DNA is TGTGCCAGCACGGGGATTGTGAGTCAGCCCCAGCATTTT. This sequence encodes CASTGIVSQPQHF.

The sample holds many counts of this clonotype. The rearrangement joins TRBV29-1 to TRBJ2-5, with TRBD2 matching 9 bases. V was pared by 3 bases and J by 4 bases, with 12 bases of the junction left unmatched. The CDR3 covers 16 residues. Germline-derived CDR1 and CDR2 are SQVTM and ANQGSEA. CDR3 coding DNA: TGCAGCGTTGACGGACTAGCGAAGGTGGGATCAGAGACCCAGTACTTC. Translating gives CSVDGLAKVGSETQYF.